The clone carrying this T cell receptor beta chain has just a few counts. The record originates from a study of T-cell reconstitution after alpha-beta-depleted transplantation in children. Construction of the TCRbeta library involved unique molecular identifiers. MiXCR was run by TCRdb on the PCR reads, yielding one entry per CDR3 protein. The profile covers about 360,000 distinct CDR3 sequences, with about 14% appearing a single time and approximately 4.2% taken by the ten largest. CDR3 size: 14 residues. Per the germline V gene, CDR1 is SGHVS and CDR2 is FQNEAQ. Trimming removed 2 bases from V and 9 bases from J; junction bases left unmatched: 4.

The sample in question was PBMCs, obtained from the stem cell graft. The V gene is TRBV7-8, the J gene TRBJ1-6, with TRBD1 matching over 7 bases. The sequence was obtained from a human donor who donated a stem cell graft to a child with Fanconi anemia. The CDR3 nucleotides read TGTGCCAGCAGCTTAAACAGGGGTGGTTCACCCCTCCACTTT. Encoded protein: CASSLNRGGSPLHF.